A single sample gave rise to the 20 T cell receptor beta chains below, sequenced in a study of metastatic and nonmetastatic thyroid tumors. TCRdb re-processed the PCR reads through MiXCR. Here the sample spans tens of thousands of clones, approximately 17% being singletons. Before thyroid surgery, none of the patients had received any treatment. The source material was blood. These receptors were taken from a male donor with papillary thyroid cancer or a benign thyroid nodule (not recorded which). Some clones in this sample may be carry-over from other donors' samples.

This clone was seen at least ten times. The chain links TRBV4-2 to TRBJ1-4, with 7 bases that match TRBD1. The CDR3 consists of 16 residues. V lost 0 bases and J lost 6; bases outside the gene matches: 7. Germline V gives CDR1 LGHNA, CDR2 YNFKEQ. The CDR3, as DNA: TGTGCCAGCAGCCAAGACAGGGGGGTCGGTGATGAAAAACTGTTTTTT. It yields the protein CASSQDRGVGDEKLFF.

Ten or more counts support this clone. The genes are TRBV5-1 and TRBJ2-7, with 11 bases fitting TRBD1. Per the germline V gene, CDR1 is SGHRS and CDR2 is YFSETQ. The CDR3 spans 15 residues. V shed 3 bases and J 4 bases; nucleotides not matched to a gene: 6. The CDR3 loop is CASSSGQGAIYEQYF. DNA for the CDR3: TGCGCCAGCAGCTCTGGACAGGGGGCGATATACGAGCAGTACTTC.

The chain carries TRBV7-8 and TRBJ2-1; D gene uncertain. Germline loops: CDR1 SGHVS, CDR2 FQNEAQ. The CDR3 is 14 amino acids. Trimming took 5 bases from V and 4 from J, leaving 12 bases between them. CDR3 bases: TGTGCCAGCAGCCCCGGTGCTGCTTACAATGAGCAGTTCTTC. Translated: CASSPGAAYNEQFF.

Many counts were recorded for this clone. V is TRBV5-1 and J is TRBJ2-7, with D tentatively TRBD1 (5 bases). The CDR3 consists of 14 residues. V was trimmed by 5 bases and J by 4 bases, leaving 16 bases between them. In germline, CDR1 is SGHRS, CDR2 YFSETQ. The CDR3 here is CASRRSEGQYEQYF. CDR3 DNA sequence: TGCGCCAGCAGGCGGAGCGAAGGACAATACGAGCAGTACTTC.

This clone was seen more than once but under ten times. This chain links TRBV6-5 with TRBJ2-1; maybe TRBD1 (5 bases). V dropped 0 bases and J dropped 6 bases, with 6 bases sitting between them. CDR3 size: 13 residues. CDR1 and CDR2 from the germline V gene are MNHEY and SVGAGI. CDR3: CASSYSTANEQFF. The CDR3 DNA sequence: TGTGCCAGCAGTTACTCGACAGCCAATGAGCAGTTCTTC.

V is TRBV20-1 and J is TRBJ1-1, with a weak D call TRBD1 (5 bases). The germline gives CDR1 DFQATT, CDR2 SNEGSKA (reference sequence). The CDR3 loop spans 13 amino acids. The ends were cut back, 8 bases at V and 9 bases at J, with 22 bases in the middle. The CDR3 region is CSTPGRQRGKAFF. The CDR3 DNA is TGCAGTACTCCCGGTAGACAGAGGGGAAAAGCTTTCTTT.

By share, this clone counts as medium-sized. The chain links TRBV20-1 to TRBJ2-5, with a tentative D call TRBD1 (5 bases). Trimming removed 0 bases at V and 2 bases at J, with 10 bases between. Germline-derived CDR1 and CDR2 are DFQATT and SNEGSKA (reference sequence). CDR3 length: 14 residues. CDR3 loop: CSAREKGQQETQYF. The CDR3 region has the DNA TGCAGTGCTAGAGAAAAGGGGCAGCAAGAGACCCAGTACTTC.

The V and J genes are TRBV27 and TRBJ2-7; tentatively, D is TRBD1 (6 bases). Between the trimmed V and J ends, which lost 6 bases and 2 bases, there was a span of 17 bases. CDR1 is MNHEY, CDR2 SMNVEV, per germline (reference sequence). The CDR3 consists of 15 residues. DNA of the CDR3: TGTGCCAGCAGACCCAATCGGGACACCCCCTACGAGCAGTACTTC. It is translated as CASRPNRDTPYEQYF.

This clone was recorded only once. The genes are TRBV5-4 and TRBJ2-3, with a tentative D call TRBD2 (6 bases). Looked up from germline, CDR1 is SGHNT and CDR2 is YYREEE (reference sequence). The CDR3 totals 13 residues. The ends were cut back, 4 bases at V and 4 bases at J, with 10 bases in the middle. In DNA, the CDR3 is TGTGCCAGCAGCCTCCCGGGGGCAGATACGCAGTATTTT. It codes for CASSLPGADTQYF.

As to this clone: At one end, the junction sequence differs from germline, possibly due to a read error. The rearrangement links TRBV6-5 to TRBJ1-1; D unclear. Germline assignment: CDR1 MNHEY and CDR2 SVGAGI. The CDR3 runs 12 residues. The CDR3 is CASISLGRLPGF. The CDR3 bases are TGTGCCAGCATTTCCTTAGGACGGTTACCGGGCTTT.

This clone was observed at least ten times. One junction end disagrees with the germline gene, perhaps due to a read error. The chain recombines TRBV5-1 with TRBJ1-4, with 7 bases that match TRBD1. The length of the CDR3 is 14 residues. Per germline, CDR1 SGHRS and CDR2 YFSETQ. CDR3 coding DNA: TGCGCCAGCAGCATCGGGGACAGTTATGAAAACCTGTTTTTT. Translation gives CASSIGDSYENLFF. The complete variable domain, with remaining parts taken from reference TRBV5-1 and TRBJ1-4, reads KAGVTQTPRYLIKTRGQQVTLSCSPISGHRSVSWYQQTPGQGLQFLFEYFSETQRNKGNFPGRFSGRQFSNSRSEMNVSTLELGDSALYLCASSIGDSYENLFFGSGTQLSVL.

The chain joins TRBV5-1 to TRBJ1-1, with D unclear. V was pared by 4 bases and J by 1 base, with 11 bases between. The CDR3 consists of 14 residues. Germline V gene sequence: CDR1 SGHRS, CDR2 YFSETQ. The DNA for the CDR3 is TGCGCCAGCAGCCGGGGAGGGCAGAACACTGAAGCTTTCTTT. It translates to CASSRGGQNTEAFF.

This clone has at least ten counts. This sequence joins TRBV3-1 and TRBJ1-6; 7 positions match TRBD1. Germline V gene lookup returns CDR1 LGHDT and CDR2 YNNKEL (reference sequence). The CDR3 consists of 15 residues. J gave up 7 bases and V 4 bases, and 7 bases lay outside the gene matches. CDR3 region: CASSRRQGGNSPLHF. CDR3 sequence (DNA): TGTGCCAGCAGCCGGCGACAGGGAGGAAATTCACCCCTCCACTTT. The full variable domain, rest sourced from reference TRBV3-1 and TRBJ1-6, is DTAVSQTPKYLVTQMGNDKSIKCEQNLGHDTMYWYKQDSKKFLKIMFSYNNKELIINETVPNRFSPKSPDKAHLNLHINSLELGDSAVYFCASSRRQGGNSPLHFGNGTRLTVT.

This clone was counted ten times or more. This chain links TRBV20-1 with TRBJ2-7; D is unresolved. The germline gives CDR1 DFQATT, CDR2 SNEGSKA (reference sequence). The CDR3 has 12 amino acids. The V end was cut by 2 bases, the J end by 2 bases, with 7 bases between. The CDR3, as DNA: TGCAGTGCTAGAAAAGGACCCTACGAGCAGTACTTC. It is translated as CSARKGPYEQYF.

This clone was counted ten times or more. V and J are TRBV11-3 and TRBJ2-6; D is unresolved. This CDR3 has 15 amino acids. Germline lookup yields CDR1 SGHNT and CDR2 YENEEA. Trimming pared 5 bases from V and 3 bases from J, leaving 11 bases between. In nucleotides, the CDR3 is TGTGCCAGCAGCCCCCCTACAAGTGGGGCCAACGTCCTGACTTTC. Protein sequence: CASSPPTSGANVLTF.

This clone was seen many times. The chain couples TRBV12-3 or TRBV12-4 to TRBJ1-3, with D maybe TRBD1 (6 bases). The CDR3 extends over 16 amino acids. V was shortened by 6 bases and J by 0 bases, with 15 bases between the two germline ends. In DNA form, the CDR3 reads TGTGCCAGCAGAACCGGAACAGGGTACTCTGGAAACACCATATATTTT. This encodes CASRTGTGYSGNTIYF.

Ten or more counts support this clone. It may be a read error: a sequence one base away is much more abundant. The chain combines TRBV12-3 or TRBV12-4 with TRBJ1-1, with 10 bases identical to TRBD1. The CDR3 totals 14 residues. The CDR3 sequence is CAGSIHGTGDEAFF. DNA for the CDR3: TGTGCCGGCAGCATACACGGGACAGGGGACGAAGCTTTCTTT.

This clone was observed a handful of times. The chain has TRBV6-1 and TRBJ1-1; 7 bases fit TRBD1. Looked up from germline, CDR1 is MNHNS and CDR2 is SASEGT. The CDR3 runs to 13 residues. V gave up 6 bases and J gave up 5 bases; unmatched junction bases: 6. This CDR3 is CASRQTGWTEAFF. For the CDR3, the DNA is TGTGCCAGCAGACAGACAGGGTGGACTGAAGCTTTCTTT.

This clone came up many times. This sample also contains other DNA sequences that code for the same CDR3. This sequence joins TRBV6-1 and TRBJ1-1; D is ambiguous. Trimming took off 2 bases at V and 1 base at J, with 11 bases between the two ends. CDR3 length: 15 residues. CDR1 and CDR2 (germline): MNHNS, SASEGT. CDR3: CASSESRIRNTEAFF. CDR3 sequence (DNA): TGTGCCAGCAGTGAAAGCCGGATCCGGAACACTGAAGCTTTCTTT.

This clone was seen at least ten times. The V gene is TRBV3-1, the J gene TRBJ2-1; TRBD1 aligns across 8 bases. This CDR3 region has 16 residues. V dropped 4 bases and J dropped 2; count of bases not matched to a gene: 7. Germline lookup yields CDR1 LGHDT and CDR2 YNNKEL (reference sequence). The DNA of the CDR3 is TGTGCCAGCAGCCTTGGAACGGGACAGGCCTACAATGAGCAGTTCTTC. Protein sequence: CASSLGTGQAYNEQFF.